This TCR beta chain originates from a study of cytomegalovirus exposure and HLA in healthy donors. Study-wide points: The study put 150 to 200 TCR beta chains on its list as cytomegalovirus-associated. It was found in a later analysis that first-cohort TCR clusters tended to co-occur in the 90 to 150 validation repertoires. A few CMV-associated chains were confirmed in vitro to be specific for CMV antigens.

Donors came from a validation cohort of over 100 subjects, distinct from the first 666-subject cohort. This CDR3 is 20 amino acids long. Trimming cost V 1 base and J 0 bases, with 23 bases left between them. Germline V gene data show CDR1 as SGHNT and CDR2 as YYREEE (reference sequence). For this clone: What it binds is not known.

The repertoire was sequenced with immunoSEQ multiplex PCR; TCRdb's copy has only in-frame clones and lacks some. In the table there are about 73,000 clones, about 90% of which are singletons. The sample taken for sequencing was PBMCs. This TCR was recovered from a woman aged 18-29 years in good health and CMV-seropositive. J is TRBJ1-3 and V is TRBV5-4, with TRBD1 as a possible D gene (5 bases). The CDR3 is CASSLSSGAGRRLSGNTIYF. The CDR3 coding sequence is TGTGCCAGCAGCTTGTCTAGCGGGGCAGGGAGGCGCCTCTCTGGAAACACCATATATTTT.